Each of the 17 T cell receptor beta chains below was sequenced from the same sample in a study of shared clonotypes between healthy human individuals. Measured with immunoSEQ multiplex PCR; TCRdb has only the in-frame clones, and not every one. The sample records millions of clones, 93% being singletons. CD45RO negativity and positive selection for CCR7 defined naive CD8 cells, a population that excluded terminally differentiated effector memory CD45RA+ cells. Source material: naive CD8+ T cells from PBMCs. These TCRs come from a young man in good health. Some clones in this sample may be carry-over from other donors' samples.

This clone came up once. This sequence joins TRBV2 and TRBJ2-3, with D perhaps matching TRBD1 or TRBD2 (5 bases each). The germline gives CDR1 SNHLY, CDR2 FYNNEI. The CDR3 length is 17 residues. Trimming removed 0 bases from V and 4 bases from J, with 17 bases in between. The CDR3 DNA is TGTGCCAGCAGTGAAGCTCCAGGAGTTGTGGGGGCAGATACGCAGTATTTT. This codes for CASSEAPGVVGADTQYF.

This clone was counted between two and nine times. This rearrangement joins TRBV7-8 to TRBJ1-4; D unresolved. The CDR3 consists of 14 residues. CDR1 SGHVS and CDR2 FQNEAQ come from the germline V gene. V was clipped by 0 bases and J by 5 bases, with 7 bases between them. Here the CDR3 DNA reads TGTGCCAGCAGCTTAGCGCGGCAGAATGAAAAACTGTTTTTT. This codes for CASSLARQNEKLFF.

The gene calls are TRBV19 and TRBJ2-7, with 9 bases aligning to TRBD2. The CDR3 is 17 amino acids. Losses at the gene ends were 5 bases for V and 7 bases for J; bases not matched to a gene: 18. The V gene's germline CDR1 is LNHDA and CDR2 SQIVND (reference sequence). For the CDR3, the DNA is TGTGCCAGTAGTCCCCGAGGCTCCGAGCGGGAGGCCGGGGAGCAGTACTTC. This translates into CASSPRGSEREAGEQYF.

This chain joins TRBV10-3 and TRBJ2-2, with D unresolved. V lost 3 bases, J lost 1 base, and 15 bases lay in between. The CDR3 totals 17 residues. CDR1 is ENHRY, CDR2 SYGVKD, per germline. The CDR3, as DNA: TGTGCCATCAGTGACCCAGAGGTACACAGGAACACCGGGGAGCTGTTTTTT. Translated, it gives CAISDPEVHRNTGELFF.

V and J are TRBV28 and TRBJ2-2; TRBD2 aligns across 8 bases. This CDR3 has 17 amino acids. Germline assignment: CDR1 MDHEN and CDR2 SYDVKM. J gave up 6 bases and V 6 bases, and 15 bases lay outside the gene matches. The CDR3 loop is CASRHLSGTRVPGELFF. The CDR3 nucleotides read TGTGCCAGCAGGCATCTATCCGGGACTAGGGTCCCCGGGGAGCTGTTTTTT.

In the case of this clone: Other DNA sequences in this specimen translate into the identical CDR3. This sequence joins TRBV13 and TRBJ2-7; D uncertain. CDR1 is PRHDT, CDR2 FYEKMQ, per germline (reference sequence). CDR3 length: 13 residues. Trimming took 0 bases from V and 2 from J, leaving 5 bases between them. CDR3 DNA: TGTGCCAGCAGCTTAGGCAGGACCTACGAGCAGTACTTC. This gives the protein CASSLGRTYEQYF.

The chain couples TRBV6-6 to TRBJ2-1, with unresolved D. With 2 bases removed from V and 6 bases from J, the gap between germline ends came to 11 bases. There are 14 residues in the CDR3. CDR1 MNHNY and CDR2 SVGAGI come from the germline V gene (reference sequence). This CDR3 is CASSYGASFNEQFF. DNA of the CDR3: TGTGCCAGCAGTTACGGAGCCAGTTTCAATGAGCAGTTCTTC.

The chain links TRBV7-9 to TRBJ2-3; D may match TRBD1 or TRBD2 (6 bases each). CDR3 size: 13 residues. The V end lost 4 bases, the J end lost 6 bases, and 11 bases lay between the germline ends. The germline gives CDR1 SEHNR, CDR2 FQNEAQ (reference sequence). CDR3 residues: CASSSGGLDTQYF. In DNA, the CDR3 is TGTGCCAGCAGCTCCGGGGGCCTGGATACGCAGTATTTT.

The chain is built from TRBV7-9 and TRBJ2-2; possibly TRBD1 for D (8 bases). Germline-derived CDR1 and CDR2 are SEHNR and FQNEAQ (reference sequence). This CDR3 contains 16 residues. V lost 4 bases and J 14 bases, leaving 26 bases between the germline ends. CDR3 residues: CASSSTGTGREGRLFF. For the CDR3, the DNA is TGTGCCAGCAGCTCGACCGGGACAGGAAGGGAGGGACGACTGTTTTTT.

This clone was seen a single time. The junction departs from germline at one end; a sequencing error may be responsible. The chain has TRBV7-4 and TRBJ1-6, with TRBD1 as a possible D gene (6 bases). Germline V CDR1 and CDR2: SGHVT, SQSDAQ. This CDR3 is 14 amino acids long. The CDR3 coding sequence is TGTGCCAGCATCGTACAGGGCTATGATTCACCCCTCCACTTT. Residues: CASIVQGYDSPLHF.

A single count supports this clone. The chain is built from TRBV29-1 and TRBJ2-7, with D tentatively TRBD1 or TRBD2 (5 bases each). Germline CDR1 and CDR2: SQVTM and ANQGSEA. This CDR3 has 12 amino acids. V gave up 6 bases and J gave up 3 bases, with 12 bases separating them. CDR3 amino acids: CSVEDNDYEQYF. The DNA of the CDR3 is TGCAGCGTGGAGGACAACGACTACGAGCAGTACTTC.

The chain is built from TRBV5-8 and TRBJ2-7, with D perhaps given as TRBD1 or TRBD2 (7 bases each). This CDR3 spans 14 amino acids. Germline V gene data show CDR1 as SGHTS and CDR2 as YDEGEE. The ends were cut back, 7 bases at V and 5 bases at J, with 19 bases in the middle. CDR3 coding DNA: TGTGCCAGCGGCAACGACAGGGCGGGGGACGAGCAGTACTTC. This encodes CASGNDRAGDEQYF.

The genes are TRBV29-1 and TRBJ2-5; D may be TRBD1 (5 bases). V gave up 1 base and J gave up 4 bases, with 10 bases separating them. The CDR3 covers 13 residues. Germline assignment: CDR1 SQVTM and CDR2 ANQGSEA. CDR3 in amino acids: CSVEGQGGETQYF. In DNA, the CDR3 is TGCAGCGTTGAAGGGCAGGGTGGAGAGACCCAGTACTTC.

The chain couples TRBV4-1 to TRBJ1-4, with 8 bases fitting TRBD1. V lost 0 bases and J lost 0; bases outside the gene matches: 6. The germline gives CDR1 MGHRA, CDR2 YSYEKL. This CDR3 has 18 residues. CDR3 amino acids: CASSQDRRTGSTNEKLFF. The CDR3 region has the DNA TGCGCCAGCAGCCAAGACCGGAGGACAGGGTCAACTAATGAAAAACTGTTTTTT.

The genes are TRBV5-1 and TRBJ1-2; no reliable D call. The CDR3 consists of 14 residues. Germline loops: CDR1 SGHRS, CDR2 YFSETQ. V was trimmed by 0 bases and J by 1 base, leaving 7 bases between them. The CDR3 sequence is CASSLDQLNYGYTF. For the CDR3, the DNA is TGCGCCAGCAGCTTGGATCAACTTAACTATGGCTACACCTTC. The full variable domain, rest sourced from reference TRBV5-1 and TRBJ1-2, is KAGVTQTPRYLIKTRGQQVTLSCSPISGHRSVSWYQQTPGQGLQFLFEYFSETQRNKGNFPGRFSGRQFSNSRSEMNVSTLELGDSALYLCASSLDQLNYGYTFGSGTRLTVV.

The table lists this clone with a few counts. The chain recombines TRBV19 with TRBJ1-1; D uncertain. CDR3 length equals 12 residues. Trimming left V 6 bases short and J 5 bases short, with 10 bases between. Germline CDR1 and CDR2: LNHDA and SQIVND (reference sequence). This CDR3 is CASSNWGTEAFF. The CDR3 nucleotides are TGTGCCAGTAGCAATTGGGGAACTGAAGCTTTCTTT.

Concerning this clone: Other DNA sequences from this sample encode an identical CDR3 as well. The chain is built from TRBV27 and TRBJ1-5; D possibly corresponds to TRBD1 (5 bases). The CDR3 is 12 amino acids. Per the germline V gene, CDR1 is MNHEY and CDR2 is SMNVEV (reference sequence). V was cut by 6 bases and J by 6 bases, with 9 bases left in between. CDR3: CASRTGGQPQHF. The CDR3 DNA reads TGTGCCAGCAGAACCGGGGGTCAGCCCCAGCATTTT.